This T cell receptor beta chain originates from a study of CD8+ T cells in alopecia areata. Across the study: Tofacitinib administration to treated patients was oral, at 5 to 10 mg twice daily.

Once RNA had been extracted, it was reverse transcribed into cDNA to act as the sequencing template. Produced via immunoSEQ multiplex PCR; TCRdb's table is partial and in-frame only. The sample consists of about 210,000 clones, roughly 44% of them appearing once. CDR1 SGHRS and CDR2 YFSETQ come from the germline V gene. This CDR3 has 13 amino acids. V lost 4 bases and J 4 bases, leaving 12 bases between the germline ends. Documented treatment: oral pan-JAK inhibitor, 5-10 mg twice daily. The V and J genes are TRBV5-1 and TRBJ2-7, with D possibly being TRBD2 (5 bases). The TCR comes from a human donor with alopecia areata. Source: CD4+ T cells sorted from blood, taken at roughly week 36, from a patient treated with tofacitinib. CDR3 residues: CASSPGGGYEQYF. The CDR3 coding sequence is TGCGCCAGCAGCCCCGGCGGCGGGTACGAGCAGTACTTC. Combining the CDR3 with reference TRBV5-1 and TRBJ2-7 gives the whole variable domain KAGVTQTPRYLIKTRGQQVTLSCSPISGHRSVSWYQQTPGQGLQFLFEYFSETQRNKGNFPGRFSGRQFSNSRSEMNVSTLELGDSALYLCASSPGGGYEQYFGPGTRLTVT.